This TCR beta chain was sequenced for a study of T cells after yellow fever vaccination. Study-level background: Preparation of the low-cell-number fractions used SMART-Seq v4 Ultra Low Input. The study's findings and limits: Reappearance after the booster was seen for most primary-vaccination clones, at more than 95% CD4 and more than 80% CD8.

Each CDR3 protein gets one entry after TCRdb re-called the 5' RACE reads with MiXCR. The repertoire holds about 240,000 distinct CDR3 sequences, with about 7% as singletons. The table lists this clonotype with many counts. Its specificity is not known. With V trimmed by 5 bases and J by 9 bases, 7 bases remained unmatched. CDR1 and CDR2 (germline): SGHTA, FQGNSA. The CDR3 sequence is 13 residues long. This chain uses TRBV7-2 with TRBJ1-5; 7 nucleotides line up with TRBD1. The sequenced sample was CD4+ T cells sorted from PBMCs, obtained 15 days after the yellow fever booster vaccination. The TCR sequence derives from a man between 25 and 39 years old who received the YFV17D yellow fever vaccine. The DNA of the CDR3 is TGTGCCAGCAGCACCTGGACAGGAGGGCCCCAGCATTTT. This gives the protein CASSTWTGGPQHF. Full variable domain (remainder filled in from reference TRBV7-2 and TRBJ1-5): GAGVSQSPSNKVTEKGKDVELRCDPISGHTALYWYRQSLGQGLEFLIYFQGNSAPDKSGLPSDRFSAERTGGSVSTLTIQRTQQEDSAVYLCASSTWTGGPQHFGDGTRLSIL.